These T cell receptor beta chains were read from a single sample in a study of T cell responses to AZD1222 COVID-19 vaccine. Some clones are missing from TCRdb's copy, which holds only in-frame ones; the method was immunoSEQ multiplex PCR. Of 97,000 or so clones listed, roughly nine tenths are singletons. The sequencing used peripheral blood, collected 28 days after the second AZD1222 dose. These receptors all come from an adult who received the AZD1222 COVID-19 vaccine. Both conserved end residues are part of each CDR3. The D gene is left open where the match is weak. Size tells how often a clone was seen (once, few, many) or the class of an expanded clone, and some rows leave it out.

v_gene	abundance	j_gene	d_gene	CDR3aa	CDR3nt
TRBV10-1	-	TRBJ2-3	-	CASSPGWRSTDTQYF	TGCGCCAGCAGCCCGGGCTGGAGAAGCACAGATACGCAGTATTTT
TRBV2	-	TRBJ2-7	TRBD2	CASSLAGEPGGQYF	TGTGCCAGCAGTTTGGCGGGAGAACCTGGGGGGCAGTACTTC
TRBV7-9	-	TRBJ2-3	TRBD2	CASSQVVAGTDTQYF	TGTGCCAGCAGCCAGGTGGTAGCGGGGACAGATACGCAGTATTTT
TRBV12-5	-	TRBJ2-7	-	CASVKTGISSYEQYF	TGTGCTAGTGTCAAGACCGGGATTAGCTCCTACGAGCAGTACTTC
TRBV28	-	TRBJ2-3	TRBD2	CASSSSGGGRRDTQYF	TGTGCCAGCAGTTCCTCGGGAGGGGGGCGGAGAGATACGCAGTATTTT
TRBV7-2	-	TRBJ2-1	-	CASSLDGDPLYNEQFF	TGTGCCAGCAGCTTAGACGGAGACCCCCTTTACAATGAGCAGTTCTTC
TRBV9	once	TRBJ1-2	TRBD1	CASSLWDRSQYGYTF	TGTGCCAGCAGCTTATGGGACAGGTCCCAATATGGCTACACCTTC
TRBV15	-	TRBJ1-5	-	CATSSKSGQSQPQHF	TGTGCCACCAGCTCCAAATCGGGTCAGAGCCAGCCCCAGCATTTT
TRBV19	-	TRBJ2-1	-	CASSIDTWRGRYNEQFF	TGTGCCAGTAGTATAGATACGTGGCGGGGCAGGTACAATGAGCAGTTCTTC
TRBV28	-	TRBJ1-2	-	CASNSPGRGNYGYTF	TGTGCCAGCAATTCCCCCGGGAGGGGTAACTATGGCTACACCTTC
TRBV18	-	TRBJ2-3	-	CASSPLRGSSTDTQYF	TGTGCCAGCTCACCACTCCGGGGCTCTAGCACAGATACGCAGTATTTT
TRBV30	-	TRBJ2-2	-	CAWSTGLGTGELFF	TGTGCCTGGAGTACAGGGTTGGGCACCGGGGAGCTGTTTTTT
TRBV7-8	-	TRBJ2-1	TRBD2	CASVGLDDEQFF	TGTGCCAGCGTGGGACTAGATGATGAGCAGTTCTTC
TRBV27	-	TRBJ1-1	-	CASSAGTPDYVEAFF	TGTGCCAGCAGTGCCGGGACACCCGATTATGTTGAAGCTTTCTTT
TRBV2	-	TRBJ2-2	-	CASNGGNYTGELFF	TGTGCCAGCAACGGCGGCAATTACACCGGGGAGCTGTTTTTT
TRBV13	-	TRBJ1-1	TRBD1	CASSSLTGEQDTEAFF	TGTGCCAGCAGTTCTCTAACAGGGGAACAAGACACTGAAGCTTTCTTT
TRBV6-6	-	TRBJ2-2	TRBD1	CASSYQGQGVGELFF	TGTGCCAGCAGTTACCAAGGACAGGGGGTCGGGGAGCTGTTTTTT
TRBV5-4	few	TRBJ1-6	TRBD1	CASSSWTGLDSPLHF	TGTGCCAGCAGCTCATGGACAGGGCTAGATTCACCCCTCCACTTT
TRBV6-1	-	TRBJ1-2	-	CASSEGGGGRVYGYTF	TGTGCCAGCAGTGAAGGTGGTGGCGGCAGGGTGTATGGCTACACCTTC
TRBV12-3/TRBV12-4	-	TRBJ1-1	-	CASSLSYTEAFF	TGTGCCAGCAGCTTAAGCTACACTGAAGCTTTCTTT
TRBV9	once	TRBJ2-5	TRBD1	CASSVEGQGAETQYF	TGTGCCAGCAGCGTAGAGGGACAGGGGGCAGAGACCCAGTACTTC
TRBV6-2/TRBV6-3	-	TRBJ1-2	-	CASSHRATNCGYTF	TGTGCCAGCAGTCACAGGGCAACTAACTGTGGCTACACCTTC
TRBV6-2/TRBV6-3	-	TRBJ1-2	-	CASSYAGINYGYTF	TGTGCCAGCAGTTACGCAGGGATTAACTATGGCTACACCTTC
TRBV2	-	TRBJ1-1	-	CASSELVEGAEAFF	TGTGCCAGCAGTGAATTAGTGGAGGGCGCTGAAGCTTTCTTT
TRBV28	-	TRBJ2-4	-	CASTTGHIQYF	TGTGCCAGCACCACGGGGCACATTCAGTACTTC
TRBV30	-	TRBJ1-2	-	CAWSQTPKDGYTF	TGTGCCTGGAGTCAGACACCTAAGGATGGCTACACCTTC
TRBV7-9	once	TRBJ2-2	-	CASSSGRTGELFF	TGTGCCAGCAGCTCGGGACGGACGGGGGAGCTGTTTTTT
TRBV6-5	-	TRBJ2-5	TRBD2	CASSYASGRAQETQYF	TGTGCCAGCAGTTACGCTAGCGGGAGGGCTCAGGAGACCCAGTACTTC
TRBV7-3	-	TRBJ1-1	TRBD1	CASSYNRGTEAFF	TGTGCCAGCAGCTACAACAGGGGGACTGAAGCTTTCTTT
TRBV9	-	TRBJ1-3	-	CASSVEVSSAGNTIYF	TGTGCCAGCAGCGTAGAGGTCAGCTCCGCTGGAAACACCATATATTTT
TRBV13	-	TRBJ1-2	-	CASTERARHYGYTF	TGTGCCAGCACGGAGAGGGCGCGACACTATGGCTACACCTTC
TRBV27	-	TRBJ2-1	TRBD1	CASRDRANEQFF	TGTGCCAGCAGAGACAGGGCCAATGAGCAGTTCTTC
TRBV3-1/TRBV3-2	-	TRBJ2-1	-	CASSQDENEQFF	TGTGCCAGCAGCCAAGATGAGAATGAGCAGTTCTTC
TRBV6-5	-	TRBJ1-1	TRBD1	CASSYSQGSTEAFF	TGTGCCAGCAGTTACTCACAGGGGAGCACTGAAGCTTTCTTT
TRBV9	-	TRBJ2-1	TRBD2	CASSPSTSVTYNEQFF	TGTGCCAGCAGCCCCTCGACTAGCGTAACCTACAATGAGCAGTTCTTC
TRBV20-1	-	TRBJ2-7	-	CSASAGRLRGYEQYF	TGCAGTGCTAGTGCGGGACGCCTTCGGGGGTACGAGCAGTACTTC
TRBV11-2	-	TRBJ2-1	TRBD2	CASSLVGLAGYNEQFF	TGTGCCAGCAGCTTAGTTGGACTAGCGGGCTACAATGAGCAGTTCTTC